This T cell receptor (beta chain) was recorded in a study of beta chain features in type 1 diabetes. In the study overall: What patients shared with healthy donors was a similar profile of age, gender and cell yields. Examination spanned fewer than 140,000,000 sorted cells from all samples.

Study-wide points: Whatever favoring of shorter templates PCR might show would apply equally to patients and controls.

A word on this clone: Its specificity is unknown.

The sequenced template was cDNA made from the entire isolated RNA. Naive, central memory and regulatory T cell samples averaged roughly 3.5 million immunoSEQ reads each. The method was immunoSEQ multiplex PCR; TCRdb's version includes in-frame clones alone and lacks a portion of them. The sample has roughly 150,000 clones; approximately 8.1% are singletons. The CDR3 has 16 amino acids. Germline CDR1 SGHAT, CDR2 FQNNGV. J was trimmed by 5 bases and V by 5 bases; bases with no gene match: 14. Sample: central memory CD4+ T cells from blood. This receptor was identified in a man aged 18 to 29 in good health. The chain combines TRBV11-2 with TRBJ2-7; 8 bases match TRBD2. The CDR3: CASSHHSAGVINEQYF. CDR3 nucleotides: TGTGCCAGCAGCCATCATTCAGCGGGGGTGATCAACGAGCAGTACTTC.